Below, 6 T cell receptor beta chains from the same sample are listed, as sequenced in a study of blood T cell repertoires in COVID-19. Repertoires were generated with immunoSEQ multiplex PCR, while TCRdb's copy carries only in-frame clones and drops some. The repertoire holds 150,000 to 200,000 clones, with about 80% as singletons. Sequenced input: peripheral blood. These receptors were taken from a man between 65 and 79 years old with active or convalescent COVID-19.

The chain links TRBV20-1 to TRBJ2-7; 11 bases match TRBD1. The V gene's germline CDR1 is DFQATT and CDR2 SNEGSKA (reference sequence). The ends lost 3 bases at V and 5 bases at J; junction bases unmatched: 12. The CDR3 totals 16 residues. This CDR3 reads CSASSLEDRGHDEQYF. For the CDR3, the DNA is TGCAGTGCTAGTTCCTTGGAGGACAGGGGGCACGACGAGCAGTACTTC.

A few counts support this clone. This chain uses TRBV29-1 with TRBJ1-4; D unresolved. Trimming left V 0 bases short and J 5 bases short, with 7 bases between. The CDR3 covers 13 residues. Germline V lookup: CDR1 SQVTM, CDR2 ANQGSEA. CDR3 region: CSVEEGGNEKLFF. The CDR3 DNA is TGCAGCGTTGAAGAAGGCGGGAATGAAAAACTGTTTTTT.

This clone was picked up one time. The chain links TRBV9 to TRBJ1-2, with TRBD1 identical over 10 bases. Per the germline V gene, CDR1 is SGDLS and CDR2 is YYNGEE. Germline trimming cut 4 bases from V and 4 bases from J; bases unmatched to any gene: 10. This CDR3 has 16 amino acids. CDR3 DNA sequence: TGTGCCAGCAGCAAGGAGACAGGGGGCGGTAGCTATGGCTACACCTTC. Its protein is CASSKETGGGSYGYTF. The variable domain in full, with the rest retrieved from reference TRBV9 and TRBJ1-2, is DSGVTQTPKHLITATGQRVTLRCSPRSGDLSVYWYQQSLDQGLQFLIQYYNGEERAKGNILERFSAQQFPDLHSELNLSSLELGDSALYFCASSKETGGGSYGYTFGSGTRLTVV.

The chain joins TRBV12-1 to TRBJ2-2; the table gives TRBD2 as D, unverified against the DNA. TRBV12-1 constitutes a pseudogene. The CDR3 is 18 amino acids. The CDR3 reads CASSNGTSGEGNTGELFF. CDR3 DNA: TGTGCCAGCAGCAATGGGACTAGCGGGGAGGGTAACACCGGGGAGCTGTTTTTT.

This clone has only one observation. The chain links TRBV5-1 to TRBJ2-5, with D possibly TRBD1 on 5 matching bases. This CDR3 comprises 14 residues. Germline CDR1 is SGHRS and CDR2 is YFSETQ. V gave up 0 bases and J gave up 1 base, with 7 bases separating them. In DNA form, the CDR3 reads TGCGCCAGCAGCTTGGAAGGGGCCCAAGAGACCCAGTACTTC. Residues: CASSLEGAQETQYF. The entire variable domain, with the rest obtained from reference TRBV5-1 and TRBJ2-5, is as follows: KAGVTQTPRYLIKTRGQQVTLSCSPISGHRSVSWYQQTPGQGLQFLFEYFSETQRNKGNFPGRFSGRQFSNSRSEMNVSTLELGDSALYLCASSLEGAQETQYFGPGTRLLVL.

The chain links TRBV28 to TRBJ2-7, with D perhaps TRBD2 (5 bases). Trimming pared 8 bases from V and 6 bases from J, leaving 23 bases between. The CDR3 has 15 amino acids. The germline V gene encodes CDR1 MDHEN and CDR2 SYDVKM. CDR3 nucleotides: TGTGCCAGCCGCCCCCCGTCGGGGAGTCCTTCCGAGCAGTACTTC. It encodes CASRPPSGSPSEQYF. Supplemented by reference TRBV28 and TRBJ2-7, the full variable domain reads DVKVTQSSRYLVKRTGEKVFLECVQDMDHENMFWYRQDPGLGLRLIYFSYDVKMKEKGDIPEGYSVSREKKERFSLILESASTNQTSMYLCASRPPSGSPSEQYFGPGTRLTVT.